This T cell receptor beta chain was identified in a study of blood T cell repertoires in COVID-19. The wider study: The study drew acute and convalescent COVID-19 samples from the United States, Italy and Spain. Sample material is recorded as cDNA or gDNA derived from T cells, B-cell-depleted T cells, or PBMCs.

Original handling: It was from reference gene primer amplification that nucleated cell counts were estimated. Data came from immunoSEQ multiplex PCR; TCRdb stores just in-frame clones and leaves some out. V, J and clone size were drawn from that table, and D and trimming were deduced from the DNA. The sample holds 150,000 to 200,000 clones, around 77% seen once. The origin of this receptor is a man between 60 and 70 years old with active or convalescent COVID-19. The sequenced sample consisted of peripheral blood.

The DNA for the CDR3 is TGTGCCAGCACCTATTTAGAGACCCAGTACTTC. Protein: CASTYLETQYF. This sequence joins TRBV6-5 and TRBJ2-5; D is uncertain. Per the germline V gene, CDR1 is MNHEY and CDR2 is SVGAGI. V was clipped by 7 bases and J by 4 bases, with 7 bases between them. The CDR3 is 11 amino acids.